This record covers a single TCR beta chain. This table comes from immunoSEQ multiplex PCR, and its TCRdb copy is limited to in-frame clones, with some not included. The data show roughly 320,000 clones, approximately 80% seen once. Germline loops: CDR1 SGHDT, CDR2 YYEEEE. The V gene end was trimmed by 0 bases and the J gene end by 2 bases; junction bases not matched to a gene: 6. The CDR3 length is 16 residues. This sample's treatment: some 20 received Ad26.COV2.S at low or high dose, single or two shots; about 5 received placebo; per-sample allocation not given. Sampling was performed 63 days after the first vaccine or placebo injection. As its vector, the vaccine had Ad26, which expressed Wuhan-strain SARS-CoV-2 spike. This record comes from a study of Ad26.COV2.S vaccination and SARS-CoV-2 variants.

The source is a person between 18 and 65 years old who received the Ad26.COV2.S COVID-19 vaccine or a placebo. The specimen comprised peripheral blood, sampled in a trial of Ad26.COV2.S vaccine versus placebo. The genes are TRBV5-6 and TRBJ2-5, with 8 bases fitting TRBD2. CDR3 in DNA: TGTGCCAGCAGCTTGGCCTGGCGGGGGGATCAAGAGACCCAGTACTTC. Its protein is CASSLAWRGDQETQYF. Together with reference TRBV5-6 and TRBJ2-5, the CDR3 gives the full variable domain: DAGVTQSPTHLIKTRGQQVTLRCSPKSGHDTVSWYQQALGQGPQFIFQYYEEEERQRGNFPDRFSGHQFPNYSSELNVNALLLGDSALYLCASSLAWRGDQETQYFGPGTRLLVL.